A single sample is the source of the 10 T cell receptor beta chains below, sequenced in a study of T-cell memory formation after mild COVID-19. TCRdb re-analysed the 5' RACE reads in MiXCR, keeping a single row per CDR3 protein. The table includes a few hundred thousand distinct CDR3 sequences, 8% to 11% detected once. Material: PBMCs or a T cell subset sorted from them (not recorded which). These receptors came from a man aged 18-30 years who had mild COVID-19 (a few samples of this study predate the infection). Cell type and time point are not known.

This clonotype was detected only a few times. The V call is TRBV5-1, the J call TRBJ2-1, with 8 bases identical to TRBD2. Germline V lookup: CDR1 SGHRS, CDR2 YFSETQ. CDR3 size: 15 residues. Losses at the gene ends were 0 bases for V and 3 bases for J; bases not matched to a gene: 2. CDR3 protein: CASSLDSGVYNEQFF. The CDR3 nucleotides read TGCGCCAGCAGCTTGGATAGCGGGGTCTACAATGAGCAGTTCTTC.

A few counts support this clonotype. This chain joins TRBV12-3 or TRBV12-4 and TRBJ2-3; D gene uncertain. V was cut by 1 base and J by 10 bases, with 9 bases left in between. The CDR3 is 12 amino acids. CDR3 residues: CASSLGVVAQYF. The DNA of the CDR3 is TGTGCCAGCAGTTTAGGTGTCGTCGCGCAGTATTTT.

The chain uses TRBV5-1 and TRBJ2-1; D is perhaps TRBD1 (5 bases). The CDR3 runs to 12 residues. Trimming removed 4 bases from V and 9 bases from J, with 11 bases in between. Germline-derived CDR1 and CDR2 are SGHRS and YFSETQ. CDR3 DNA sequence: TGCGCCAGCAGCCTTCAGGGTAGTGAGCAGTTCTTC. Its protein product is CASSLQGSEQFF.

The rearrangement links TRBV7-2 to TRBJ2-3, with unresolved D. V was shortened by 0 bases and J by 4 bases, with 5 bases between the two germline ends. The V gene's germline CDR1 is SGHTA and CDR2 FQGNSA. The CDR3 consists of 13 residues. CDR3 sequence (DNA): TGTGCCAGCAGCTTAGCTCAGGCAGATACGCAGTATTTT. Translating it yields CASSLAQADTQYF.

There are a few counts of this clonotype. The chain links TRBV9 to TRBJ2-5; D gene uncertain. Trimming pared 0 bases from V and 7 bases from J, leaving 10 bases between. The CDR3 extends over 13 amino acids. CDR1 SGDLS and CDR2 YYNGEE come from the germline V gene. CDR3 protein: CASSVVPEGTQYF. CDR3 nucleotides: TGTGCCAGCAGCGTAGTCCCAGAAGGGACCCAGTACTTC.

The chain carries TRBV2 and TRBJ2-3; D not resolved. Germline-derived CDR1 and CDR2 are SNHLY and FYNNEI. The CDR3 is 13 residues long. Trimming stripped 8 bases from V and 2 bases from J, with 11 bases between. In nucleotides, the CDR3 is TGTGCCAGCGGAGTCCGCCTCACAGATACGCAGTATTTT. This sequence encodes CASGVRLTDTQYF. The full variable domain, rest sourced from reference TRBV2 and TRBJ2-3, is EPEVTQTPSHQVTQMGQEVILRCVPISNHLYFYWYRQILGQKVEFLVSFYNNEISEKSEIFDDQFSVERPDGSNFTLKIRSTKLEDSAMYFCASGVRLTDTQYFGPGTRLTVL.

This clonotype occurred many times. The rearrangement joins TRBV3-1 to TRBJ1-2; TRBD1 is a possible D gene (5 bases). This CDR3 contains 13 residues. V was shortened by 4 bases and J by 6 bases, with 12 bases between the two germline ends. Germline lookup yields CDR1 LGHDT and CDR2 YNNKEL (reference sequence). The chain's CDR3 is CASSLGLGDGYTF. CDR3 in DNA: TGTGCCAGCAGCCTCGGGTTGGGGGATGGCTACACCTTC.

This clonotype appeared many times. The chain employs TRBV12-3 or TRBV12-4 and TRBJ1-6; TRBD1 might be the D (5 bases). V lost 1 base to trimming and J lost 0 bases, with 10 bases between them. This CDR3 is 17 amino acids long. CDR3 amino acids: CASSLGKGHSYNSPLHF. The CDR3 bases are TGTGCCAGCAGTTTAGGAAAGGGGCACTCCTATAATTCACCCCTCCACTTT.

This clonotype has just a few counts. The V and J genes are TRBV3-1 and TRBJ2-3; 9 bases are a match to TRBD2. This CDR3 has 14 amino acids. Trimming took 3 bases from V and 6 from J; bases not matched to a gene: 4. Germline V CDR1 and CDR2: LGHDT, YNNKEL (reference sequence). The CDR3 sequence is CASSHASGEDTQYF. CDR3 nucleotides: TGTGCCAGCAGCCACGCTAGCGGGGAGGATACGCAGTATTTT.

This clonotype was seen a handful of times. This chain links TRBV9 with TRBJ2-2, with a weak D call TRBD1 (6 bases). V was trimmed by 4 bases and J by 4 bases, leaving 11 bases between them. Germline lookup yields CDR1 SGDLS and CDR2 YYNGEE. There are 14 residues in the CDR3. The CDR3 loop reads CASSSKQGTGELFF. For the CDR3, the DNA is TGTGCCAGCAGCTCGAAACAGGGCACCGGGGAGCTGTTTTTT.